A selection of T cell receptor beta chains follows, all from one sample in a study of blood T cell repertoires in COVID-19. The protocol was immunoSEQ multiplex PCR, while the TCRdb copy is restricted to in-frame clones and leaves out a portion. The sample yields approximately 60,000 clones, 79% seen once. The sequencing sample was made of peripheral blood. The receptors were gathered from a man in his sixties with acute or convalescent COVID-19. CDR3s include the opening cysteine and the closing phenylalanine or tryptophan. D genes are given only for firm matches. Clone size is stated in some rows and not others, as once, few, many or a class when expanded.

D gene: .; V gene: TRBV7-9; clone size: once; J gene: TRBJ2-6; CDR3 protein: CASSLAISLDGANVLTF; CDR3 DNA: TGTGCCAGCAGCTTAGCGATTAGCTTGGATGGGGCCAACGTCCTGACTTTC
D gene: .; V gene: TRBV14; clone size: once; J gene: TRBJ1-2; CDR3 protein: CASSPPGDPNYGYTF; CDR3 DNA: TGTGCCAGCAGCCCTCCAGGTGACCCTAACTATGGCTACACCTTC
D gene: TRBD1; V gene: TRBV5-5; clone size: .; J gene: TRBJ1-1; CDR3 protein: CASRFDRASVGTEAFF; CDR3 DNA: TGTGCCAGCAGATTCGACAGGGCATCTGTGGGCACTGAAGCTTTCTTT
D gene: .; V gene: TRBV15; clone size: .; J gene: TRBJ2-7; CDR3 protein: CATSRRDYEQYF; CDR3 DNA: TGTGCCACCAGCAGACGGGATTACGAGCAGTACTTC
D gene: .; V gene: TRBV29-1; clone size: .; J gene: TRBJ2-2; CDR3 protein: CSHSGQSNTGELFF; CDR3 DNA: TGCAGCCACAGCGGGCAATCGAACACCGGGGAGCTGTTTTTT
D gene: .; V gene: TRBV5-1; clone size: .; J gene: TRBJ1-3; CDR3 protein: CASSDTGSGNTIYF; CDR3 DNA: TGCGCCAGCAGCGACACAGGATCTGGAAACACCATATATTTT
D gene: TRBD1; V gene: TRBV12-3/TRBV12-4; clone size: .; J gene: TRBJ1-5; CDR3 protein: CASSLTGDTPQHF; CDR3 DNA: TGTGCCAGCAGTTTGACAGGGGATACGCCCCAGCATTTT
D gene: .; V gene: TRBV6-1; clone size: once; J gene: TRBJ1-2; CDR3 protein: CASSEAWLQDYGYTF; CDR3 DNA: TGTGCCAGCAGTGAAGCCTGGTTGCAGGACTATGGCTACACCTTC
D gene: TRBD2; V gene: TRBV7-9; clone size: .; J gene: TRBJ2-3; CDR3 protein: CASSLGSGGAYDTQYF; CDR3 DNA: TGTGCCAGCAGCTTAGGCAGCGGGGGGGCTTACGATACGCAGTATTTT
D gene: TRBD1; V gene: TRBV19; clone size: .; J gene: TRBJ2-3; CDR3 protein: CASSRDREWGTDTQYF; CDR3 DNA: TGTGCCAGTAGTAGAGACAGGGAATGGGGCACAGATACGCAGTATTTT
D gene: .; V gene: TRBV15; clone size: once; J gene: TRBJ1-3; CDR3 protein: CATVARDKAGNTIYF; CDR3 DNA: TGTGCCACCGTAGCGAGGGATAAGGCTGGAAACACCATATATTTT
D gene: .; V gene: TRBV5-4; clone size: .; J gene: TRBJ1-1; CDR3 protein: CASSLGAGAFGTEAFF; CDR3 DNA: TGTGCCAGCAGCTTGGGGGCAGGGGCTTTCGGCACTGAAGCTTTCTTT
D gene: .; V gene: TRBV5-1; clone size: .; J gene: TRBJ1-6; CDR3 protein: CASSPGTMDIPLHF; CDR3 DNA: TGCGCCAGCAGCCCCGGGACTATGGATATACCCCTCCACTTT
D gene: TRBD1; V gene: TRBV6-5; clone size: .; J gene: TRBJ1-6; CDR3 protein: CASSQGQGGPLHF; CDR3 DNA: TGTGCCAGCAGTCAGGGACAGGGGGGCCCCCTCCACTTT
D gene: TRBD1; V gene: TRBV5-1; clone size: .; J gene: TRBJ1-2; CDR3 protein: CASSLSGQGFYGYTF; CDR3 DNA: TGCGCCAGCAGCTTGTCGGGACAGGGGTTCTATGGCTACACCTTC
D gene: .; V gene: TRBV24-1; clone size: few; J gene: TRBJ2-1; CDR3 protein: CATSPPGGGEQFF; CDR3 DNA: TGTGCCACCAGTCCCCCGGGGGGCGGTGAGCAGTTCTTC
D gene: TRBD1; V gene: TRBV5-1; clone size: .; J gene: TRBJ1-2; CDR3 protein: CASSLAPGQGYGYTF; CDR3 DNA: TGCGCCAGCAGCTTGGCTCCGGGACAGGGCTATGGCTACACCTTC